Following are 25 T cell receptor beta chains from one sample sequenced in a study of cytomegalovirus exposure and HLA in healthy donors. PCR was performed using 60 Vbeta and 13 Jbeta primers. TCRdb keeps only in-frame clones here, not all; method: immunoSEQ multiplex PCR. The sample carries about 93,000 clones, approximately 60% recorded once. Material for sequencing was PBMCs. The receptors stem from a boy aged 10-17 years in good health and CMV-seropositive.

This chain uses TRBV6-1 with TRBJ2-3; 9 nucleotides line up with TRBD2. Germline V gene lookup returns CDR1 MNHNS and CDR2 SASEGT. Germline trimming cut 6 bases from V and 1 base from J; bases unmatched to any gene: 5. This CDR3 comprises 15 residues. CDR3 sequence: CASSLLAGGTDTQYF. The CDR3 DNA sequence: TGTGCCAGCAGCCTTTTAGCGGGGGGCACAGATACGCAGTATTTT.

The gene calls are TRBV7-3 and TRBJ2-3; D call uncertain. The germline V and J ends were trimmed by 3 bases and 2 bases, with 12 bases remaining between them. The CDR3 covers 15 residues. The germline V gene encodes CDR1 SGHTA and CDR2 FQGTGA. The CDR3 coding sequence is TGTGCCAGCAGCTTCGGTCAGGCCTCCACAGATACGCAGTATTTT. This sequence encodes CASSFGQASTDTQYF.

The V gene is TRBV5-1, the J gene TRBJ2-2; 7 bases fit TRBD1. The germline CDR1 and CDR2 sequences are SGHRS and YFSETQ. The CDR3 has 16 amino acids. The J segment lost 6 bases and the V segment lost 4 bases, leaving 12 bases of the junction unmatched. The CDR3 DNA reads TGCGCCAGCAGCGAAAGACAGGGTGCGACGGCCGGGGAGCTGTTTTTT. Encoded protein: CASSERQGATAGELFF.

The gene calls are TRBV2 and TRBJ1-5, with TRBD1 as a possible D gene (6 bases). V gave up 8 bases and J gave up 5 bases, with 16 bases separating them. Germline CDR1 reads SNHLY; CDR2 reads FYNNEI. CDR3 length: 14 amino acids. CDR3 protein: CASGGQGLYQPQHF. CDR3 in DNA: TGTGCCAGCGGCGGGCAGGGGCTATATCAGCCCCAGCATTTT.

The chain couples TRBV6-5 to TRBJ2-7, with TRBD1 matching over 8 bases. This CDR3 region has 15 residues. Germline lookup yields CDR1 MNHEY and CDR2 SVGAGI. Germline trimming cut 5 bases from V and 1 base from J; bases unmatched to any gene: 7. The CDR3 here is CASSLSQGASYEQYF. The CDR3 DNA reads TGTGCCAGCAGTCTAAGTCAGGGGGCTTCCTACGAGCAGTACTTC.

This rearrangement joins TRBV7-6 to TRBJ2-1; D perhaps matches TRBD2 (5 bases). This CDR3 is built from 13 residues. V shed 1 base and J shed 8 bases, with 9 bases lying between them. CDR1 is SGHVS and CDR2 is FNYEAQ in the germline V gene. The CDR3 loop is CASSLEAGDEQFF. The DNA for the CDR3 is TGTGCCAGCAGCTTAGAGGCGGGCGATGAGCAGTTCTTC.

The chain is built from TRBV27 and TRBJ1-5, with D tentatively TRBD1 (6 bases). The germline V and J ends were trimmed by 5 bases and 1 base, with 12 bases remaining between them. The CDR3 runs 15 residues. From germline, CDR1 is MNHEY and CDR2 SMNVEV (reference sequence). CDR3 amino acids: CASSPMQGSNQPQHF. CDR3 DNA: TGTGCCAGCAGTCCAATGCAGGGGAGCAATCAGCCCCAGCATTTT.

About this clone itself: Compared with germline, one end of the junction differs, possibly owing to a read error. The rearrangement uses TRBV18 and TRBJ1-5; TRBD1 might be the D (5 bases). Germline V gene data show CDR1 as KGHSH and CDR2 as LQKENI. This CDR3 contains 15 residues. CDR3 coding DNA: TGTGCCAGCTCACCCGGCGGGGGAAACAATCAGCCCCAGAATTTT. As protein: CASSPGGGNNQPQNF.

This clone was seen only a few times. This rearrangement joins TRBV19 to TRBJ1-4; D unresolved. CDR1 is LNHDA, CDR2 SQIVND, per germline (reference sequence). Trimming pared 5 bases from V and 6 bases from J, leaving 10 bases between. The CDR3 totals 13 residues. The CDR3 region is CASSFLRDEKLFF. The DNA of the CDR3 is TGTGCCAGTAGTTTCCTACGGGATGAAAAACTGTTTTTT.

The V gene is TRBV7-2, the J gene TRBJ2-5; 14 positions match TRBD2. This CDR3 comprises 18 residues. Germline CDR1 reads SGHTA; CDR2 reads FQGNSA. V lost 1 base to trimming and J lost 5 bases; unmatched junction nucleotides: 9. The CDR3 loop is CASSLGRGTSGSGETQYF. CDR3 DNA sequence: TGTGCCAGCAGCTTAGGGAGGGGGACTAGCGGGAGCGGGGAGACCCAGTACTTC.

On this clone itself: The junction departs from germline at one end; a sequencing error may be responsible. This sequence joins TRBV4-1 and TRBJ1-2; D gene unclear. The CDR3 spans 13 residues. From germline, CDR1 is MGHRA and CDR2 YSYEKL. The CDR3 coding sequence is TGCGCCAGCAGCCAAGATGGACTTCATGGCTACCCCTTC. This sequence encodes CASSQDGLHGYPF.

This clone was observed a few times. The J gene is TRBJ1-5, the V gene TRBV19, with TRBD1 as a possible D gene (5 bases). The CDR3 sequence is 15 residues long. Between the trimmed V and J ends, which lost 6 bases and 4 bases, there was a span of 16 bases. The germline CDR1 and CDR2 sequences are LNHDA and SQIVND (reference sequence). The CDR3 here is CASSGGLVWNQPQHF. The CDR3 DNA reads TGTGCCAGTAGCGGGGGATTGGTCTGGAATCAGCCCCAGCATTTT.

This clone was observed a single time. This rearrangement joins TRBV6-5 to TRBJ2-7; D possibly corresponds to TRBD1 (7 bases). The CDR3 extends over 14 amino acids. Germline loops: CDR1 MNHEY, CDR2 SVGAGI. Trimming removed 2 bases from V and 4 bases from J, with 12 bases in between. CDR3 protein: CASSYGQGGYEQYF. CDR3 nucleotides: TGTGCCAGCAGTTACGGGCAGGGGGGTTACGAGCAGTACTTC.

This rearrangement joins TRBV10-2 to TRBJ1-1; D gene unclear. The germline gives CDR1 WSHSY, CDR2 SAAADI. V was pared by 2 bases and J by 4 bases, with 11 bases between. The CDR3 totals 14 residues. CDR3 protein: CASSEMAGGTEAFF. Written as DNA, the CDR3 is TGCGCCAGCAGTGAGATGGCGGGTGGCACTGAAGCTTTCTTT.

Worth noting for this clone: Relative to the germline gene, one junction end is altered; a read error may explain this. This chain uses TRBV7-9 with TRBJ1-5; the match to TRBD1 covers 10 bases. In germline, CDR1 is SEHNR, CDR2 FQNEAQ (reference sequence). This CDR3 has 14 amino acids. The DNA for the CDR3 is TGTGCCAGCAGCCTTGGACAGGGGGATCAGCCCCAGAATTTT. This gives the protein CASSLGQGDQPQNF.

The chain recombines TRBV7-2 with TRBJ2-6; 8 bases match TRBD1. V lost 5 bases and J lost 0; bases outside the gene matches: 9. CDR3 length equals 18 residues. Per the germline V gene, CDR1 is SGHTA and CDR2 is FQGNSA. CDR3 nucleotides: TGTGCCAGCAGCGACAGACAGGGGACTTACTCTGGGGCCAACGTCCTGACTTTC. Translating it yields CASSDRQGTYSGANVLTF.

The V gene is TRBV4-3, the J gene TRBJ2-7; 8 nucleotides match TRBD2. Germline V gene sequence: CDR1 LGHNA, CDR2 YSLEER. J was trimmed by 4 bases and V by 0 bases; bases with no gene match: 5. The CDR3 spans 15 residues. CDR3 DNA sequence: TGCGCCAGCAGCCAAGATCTCCGGGAGGGTTACGAGCAGTACTTC. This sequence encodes CASSQDLREGYEQYF.

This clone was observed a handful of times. The CDR3 DNA reads as TGCAGCGCCGCACCTAGCGGGAGCACAGATACGCAGTATTTT. Its translation is CSAAPSGSTDTQYF. The chain recombines TRBV29-1 with TRBJ2-3, with 8 positions matching TRBD2. CDR1 and CDR2 from the germline V gene are SQVTM and ANQGSEA. The CDR3 covers 14 residues. V dropped 7 bases and J dropped 0; count of bases not matched to a gene: 6.

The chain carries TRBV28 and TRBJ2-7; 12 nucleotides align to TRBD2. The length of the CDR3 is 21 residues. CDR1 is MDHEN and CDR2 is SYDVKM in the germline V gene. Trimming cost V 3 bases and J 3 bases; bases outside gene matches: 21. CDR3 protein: CASSLGPYPTSGSHPNYEQYF. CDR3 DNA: TGTGCCAGCAGTTTGGGGCCCTACCCGACTAGCGGGAGCCATCCCAACTACGAGCAGTACTTC.

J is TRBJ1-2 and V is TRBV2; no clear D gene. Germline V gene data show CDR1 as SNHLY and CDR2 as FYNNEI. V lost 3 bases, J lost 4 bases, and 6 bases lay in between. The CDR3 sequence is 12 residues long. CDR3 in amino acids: CASSDSVYGYTF. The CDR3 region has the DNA TGTGCCAGCAGTGACAGTGTCTATGGCTACACCTTC.

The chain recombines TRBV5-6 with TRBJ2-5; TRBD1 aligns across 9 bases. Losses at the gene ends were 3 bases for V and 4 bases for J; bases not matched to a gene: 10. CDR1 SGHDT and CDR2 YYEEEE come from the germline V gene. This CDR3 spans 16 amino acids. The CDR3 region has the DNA TGTGCCAGCAGCTGGGGGACAGGGTTTGGGGTAGAGACCCAGTACTTC. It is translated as CASSWGTGFGVETQYF.

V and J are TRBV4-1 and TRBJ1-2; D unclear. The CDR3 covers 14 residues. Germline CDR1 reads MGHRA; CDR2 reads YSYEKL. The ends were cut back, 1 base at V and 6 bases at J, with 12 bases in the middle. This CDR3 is CASSQGRGIDGYTF. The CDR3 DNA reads TGCGCCAGCAGCCAAGGTCGAGGGATCGATGGCTACACCTTC.

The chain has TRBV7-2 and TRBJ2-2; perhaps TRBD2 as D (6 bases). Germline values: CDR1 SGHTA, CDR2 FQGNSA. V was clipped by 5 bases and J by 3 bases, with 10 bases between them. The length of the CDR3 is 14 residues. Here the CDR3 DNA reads TGTGCCAGCAGCCGGAGGGTAGACACCGGGGAGCTGTTTTTT. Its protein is CASSRRVDTGELFF.

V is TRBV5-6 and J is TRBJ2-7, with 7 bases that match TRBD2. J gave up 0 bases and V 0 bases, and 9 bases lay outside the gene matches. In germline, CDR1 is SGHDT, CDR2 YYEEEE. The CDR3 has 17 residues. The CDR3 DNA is TGTGCCAGCAGCTTGGCATATTCAGGACTAGGCTCCTACGAGCAGTACTTC. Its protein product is CASSLAYSGLGSYEQYF.

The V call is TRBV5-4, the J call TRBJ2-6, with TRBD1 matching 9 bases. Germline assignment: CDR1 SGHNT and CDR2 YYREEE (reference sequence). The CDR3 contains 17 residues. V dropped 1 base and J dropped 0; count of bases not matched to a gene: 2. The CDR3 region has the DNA TGTGCCAGCAGCTTGCCGACAGGGGGCTCTGGGGCCAACGTCCTGACTTTC. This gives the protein CASSLPTGGSGANVLTF.